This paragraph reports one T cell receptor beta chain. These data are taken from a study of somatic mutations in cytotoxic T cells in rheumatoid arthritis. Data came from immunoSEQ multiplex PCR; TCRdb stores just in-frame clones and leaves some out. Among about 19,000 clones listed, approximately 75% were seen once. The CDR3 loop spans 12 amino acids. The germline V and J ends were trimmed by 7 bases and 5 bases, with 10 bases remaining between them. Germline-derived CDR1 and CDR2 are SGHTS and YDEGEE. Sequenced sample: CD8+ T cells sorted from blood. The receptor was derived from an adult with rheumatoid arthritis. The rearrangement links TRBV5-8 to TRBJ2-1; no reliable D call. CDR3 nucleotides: TGTGCCAGCGCGTACCTGAACAATGAGCAGTTCTTC. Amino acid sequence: CASAYLNNEQFF.